This T cell receptor beta chain was recorded in a study of T cells in Graves' hyperthyroidism and ophthalmopathy. Study observations and caveats: Clonotypes that were expanded in thyroid above 0.001 mostly appeared in blood too. Model predictions of ophthalmopathy came a median approximately seven months before onset.

Between the trimmed V and J ends, which lost 3 bases and 0 bases, there was a span of 12 bases. This CDR3 contains 16 residues. Germline V gene sequence: CDR1 SNHLY, CDR2 FYNNEI. On this clonotype itself: The antigen is unknown.

Template material for amplifying TCR beta CDR3 regions consisted of RNA transcripts. RT-PCR in the first round (using the HTBI primer set) targeted the TCR CDR3. In TCRdb, the multiplex PCR reads were re-called with MiXCR into one record per CDR3 protein. Of roughly 380,000 distinct CDR3 sequences in the sample, approximately 14% are singletons; the top ten hold roughly 11%. The source of this sequence is an older woman with Graves' hyperthyroidism. The chain uses TRBV2 and TRBJ2-1; perhaps TRBD2 as D (6 bases). The sequenced sample was blood. The CDR3 loop is CASSEWAGISYNEQFF. CDR3 DNA sequence: TGTGCCAGCAGTGAGTGGGCGGGAATCTCCTACAATGAGCAGTTCTTC.